Reported below is one T cell receptor beta chain. The method was immunoSEQ multiplex PCR; TCRdb's version includes in-frame clones alone and lacks a portion of them. The sample has some 67,000 clones, over 85% seen once; the top ten hold around a fifth. The entry originates in a study of control samples from healthy donors and cancer patients. Germline V gene data show CDR1 as KGHSH and CDR2 as LQKENI. The CDR3 runs to 13 residues. V gave up 4 bases and J gave up 4 bases, with 8 bases separating them. The sequencing input was PBMCs. The chain couples TRBV18 to TRBJ1-3; D call uncertain. The TCR sequence derives from a man aged 60-69 years with lung cancer. The DNA of the CDR3 is TGTGCCAGCTCACTGGACGGGGGAAACACCATATATTTT. Amino acid sequence: CASSLDGGNTIYF.